This T cell receptor beta chain originates from a study of OX40 agonist ivuxolimab in advanced cancers. Notes on the study in general: Patients with a partial response at 0.1-3.0 mg/kg had among the lowest clonal expansion.

With regard to this clone: Its antigen remains unidentified.

This CDR3 is built from 14 residues. Germline V gives CDR1 GTSNPN, CDR2 SVGIG (reference sequence). V dropped 0 bases and J dropped 6 bases, with 11 bases sitting between them. The data were produced by immunoSEQ multiplex PCR, yet TCRdb's version contains in-frame clones alone and is incomplete. The sample yields 50,000 to 70,000 clones, 84% seen once. The sequence came from an adult with an advanced solid tumor such as melanoma, head and neck, liver or kidney cancer. J is TRBJ1-4 and V is TRBV30; the D is unclear. The sequencing used CD4+ or CD8+ T cells sorted from blood, collected in a trial of the OX40 agonist ivuxolimab. As DNA, the CDR3 is TGTGCCTGGAGTGTATTGGGGTGGGATGAAAAACTGTTTTTT. This gives the protein CAWSVLGWDEKLFF. Complete variable domain (other parts from reference TRBV30 and TRBJ1-4): SQTIHQWPATLVQPVGSPLSLECTVEGTSNPNLYWYRQAAGRGLQLLFYSVGIGQISSEVPQNLSASRPQDRQFILSSKKLLLSDSGFYLCAWSVLGWDEKLFFGSGTQLSVL.